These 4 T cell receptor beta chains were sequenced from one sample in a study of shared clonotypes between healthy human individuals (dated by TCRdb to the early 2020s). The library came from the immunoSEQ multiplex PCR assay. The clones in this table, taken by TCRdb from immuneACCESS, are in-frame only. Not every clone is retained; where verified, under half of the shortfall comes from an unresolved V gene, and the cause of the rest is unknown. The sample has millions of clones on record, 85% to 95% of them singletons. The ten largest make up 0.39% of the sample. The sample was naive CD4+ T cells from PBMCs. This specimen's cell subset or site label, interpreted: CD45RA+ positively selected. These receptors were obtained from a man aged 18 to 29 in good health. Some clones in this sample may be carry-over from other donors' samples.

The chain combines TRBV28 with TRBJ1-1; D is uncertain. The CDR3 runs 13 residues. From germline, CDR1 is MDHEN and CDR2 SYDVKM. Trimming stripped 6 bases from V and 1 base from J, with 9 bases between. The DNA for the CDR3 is TGTGCCAGCAGGATAGTAGAGAACACTGAAGCTTTCTTT. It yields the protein CASRIVENTEAFF.

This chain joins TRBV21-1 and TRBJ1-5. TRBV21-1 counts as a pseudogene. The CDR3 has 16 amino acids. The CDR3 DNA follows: TGTGCCAGCAGCAAATTCGGGGGAGATAGCAATCAGCCCCAGCATTTT. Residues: CASSKFGGDSNQPQHF.

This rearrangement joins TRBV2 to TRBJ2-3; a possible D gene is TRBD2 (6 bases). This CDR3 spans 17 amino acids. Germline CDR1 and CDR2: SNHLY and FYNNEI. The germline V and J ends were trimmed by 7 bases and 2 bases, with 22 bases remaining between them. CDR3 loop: CASTLWGSGLTTDTQYF. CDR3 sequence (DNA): TGTGCCAGCACTCTATGGGGGAGCGGGCTCACCACAGATACGCAGTATTTT.

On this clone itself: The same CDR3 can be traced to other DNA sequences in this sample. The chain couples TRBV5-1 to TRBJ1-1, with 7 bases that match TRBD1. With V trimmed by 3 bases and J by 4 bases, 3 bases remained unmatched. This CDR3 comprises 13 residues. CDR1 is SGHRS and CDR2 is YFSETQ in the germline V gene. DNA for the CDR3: TGCGCCAGCAGCTCCGGGACAGTCACTGAAGCTTTCTTT. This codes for CASSSGTVTEAFF.